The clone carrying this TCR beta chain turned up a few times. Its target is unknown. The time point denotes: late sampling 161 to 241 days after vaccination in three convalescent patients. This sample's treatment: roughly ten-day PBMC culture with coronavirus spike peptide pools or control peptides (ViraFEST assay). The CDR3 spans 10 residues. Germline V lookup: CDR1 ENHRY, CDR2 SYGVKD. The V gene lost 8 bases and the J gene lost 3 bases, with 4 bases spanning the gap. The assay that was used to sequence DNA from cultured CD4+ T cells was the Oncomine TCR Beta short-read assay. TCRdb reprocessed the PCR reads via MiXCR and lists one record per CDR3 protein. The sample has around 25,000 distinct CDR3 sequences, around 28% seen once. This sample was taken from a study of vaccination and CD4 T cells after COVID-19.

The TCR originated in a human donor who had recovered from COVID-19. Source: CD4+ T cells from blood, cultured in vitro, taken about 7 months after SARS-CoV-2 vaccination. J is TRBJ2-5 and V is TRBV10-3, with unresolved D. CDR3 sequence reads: CAIGEETQYF. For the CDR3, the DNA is TGTGCCATCGGAGAAGAGACCCAGTACTTC.